Listed below are T cell receptor beta chains from one sample, sequenced in a study of immune evolution from preneoplasia to lung adenocarcinoma. Only in-frame clones appear in the TCRdb table, and some are missing; sequencing was by immunoSEQ multiplex PCR. In the table there are about 3,500 clones, roughly 73% of which are singletons. The sequenced sample consisted of FFPE minimally invasive lung adenocarcinoma tissue. The receptors were sampled from a person aged 60-80 years with lung adenocarcinoma. Both conserved end residues are part of each CDR3. The D gene is left open where the match is weak. Clone size is stated in some rows and not others, as once, few, many or a class when expanded.

>TRBJ2-3|TRBV7-9|TRBD1|once
TGTGCCAGCAGAAGACAGGGCCTCACAGATACGCAGTATTTT
CASRRQGLTDTQYF
>TRBJ1-5|TRBV28|TRBD1|.
TGTGCCAGCAGTAAGCCGGGGACAGGGCAGCCCCAGCATTTT
CASSKPGTGQPQHF
>TRBJ2-5|TRBV9|.|.
TGTGCCAGCAGCCCCGAGGCGAAAGAGACCCAGTACTTC
CASSPEAKETQYF
>TRBJ2-5|TRBV18|.|.
TGTGCCAGCTCACCAAGCTCTGAGACCCAGTACTTC
CASSPSSETQYF
>TRBJ1-5|TRBV5-8|.|.
TGTGCCAGCAGCTTCCTACATGATAGCAATCAGCCCCAGCATTTT
CASSFLHDSNQPQHF
>TRBJ2-1|TRBV29-1|.|once
TGCAGCGTTGCCTATAGCTCCTACAATGAGCAGTTCTTC
CSVAYSSYNEQFF
>TRBJ2-3|TRBV21-1|.|.
TGTGCCAGCAGTGACAGGGCTCCAGATACGCAGTATTTT
CASSDRAPDTQYF
>TRBJ2-1|TRBV30|TRBD2|.
TGTGCCTGCCCCCGGGGGGGGATAAATGAGCAGTTCTTC
CACPRGGINEQFF
>TRBJ2-1|TRBV28|.|.
TGTGCCGGTTCCGGGACGGCGGGGTACAATGAGCAGTTCTTC
CAGSGTAGYNEQFF
>TRBJ1-4|TRBV15|TRBD1|.
TGTGCCACCAGCAGGGGGGGACAGGGGGCGGCTAATGAAAAACTGTTTTTT
CATSRGGQGAANEKLFF
>TRBJ2-3|TRBV5-5|.|.
TGTGCCAGCAGGTTGGCTAAAGATACGCAGTATTTT
CASRLAKDTQYF
>TRBJ1-2|TRBV5-1|.|.
TGCGCCAGCAGCTTGGCCAGCGGGGAGGGCTACACCTTC
CASSLASGEGYTF
>TRBJ1-2|TRBV6-5|.|.
TGTGCCAGCAGCTGGGCCGAGGACTATGGCTACACCTTC
CASSWAEDYGYTF
>TRBJ2-7|TRBV12-5|TRBD2|.
TGTGCTAGTGGTTTGGAACCCTCCGGGACTAGCGAGACCCCCTACGAGCAGTACTTC
CASGLEPSGTSETPYEQYF
>TRBJ2-7|TRBV28|.|large
TGTGCCAGCAGTTTAGAAATCCGGGAATTTTACGAGCAGTACTTC
CASSLEIREFYEQYF
>TRBJ1-2|TRBV20-1|.|large
TGCAGGGGGGCGGGGAGCTATGGCTACACCTTC
CRGAGSYGYTF
>TRBJ2-1|TRBV7-2|.|.
TGTGCCAGCACCCCGGACGGATCCTACAATGAGCAGTTCTTC
CASTPDGSYNEQFF
>TRBJ2-7|TRBV19|TRBD1|.
TGTGCCAGTAGAGGACAGGCCGACCGAAGCGAGCAGTACTTC
CASRGQADRSEQYF
>TRBJ2-1|TRBV14|.|.
TGTGCCAGCAGTCAAATAGGCCCGCAGGTGGCCGAGCAGTTCTTC
CASSQIGPQVAEQFF
>TRBJ2-1|TRBV6-1|TRBD2|.
TGTGCCAGCAACAAGGGGCGGGAGGGTTACAATGAGCAGTTCTTC
CASNKGREGYNEQFF
>TRBJ2-3|TRBV27|.|.
TGTGCCAGCAGTTTTGGGGGCCACACAGATACGCAGTATTTT
CASSFGGHTDTQYF
>TRBJ2-7|TRBV27|.|.
TGTGCCAGCAGTTTGGGGATTTGGTACGAGCAGTACTTC
CASSLGIWYEQYF
>TRBJ2-5|TRBV30|.|.
TGTGCCTGGAGTCTTGTCCTAAGCGGGCCCGGGGAGACCCAGTACTTC
CAWSLVLSGPGETQYF
>TRBJ2-7|TRBV5-6|.|once
TGTGCCAGCAGCTTGGTGGTGGGTAGCTCCTACGAGCAGTACTTC
CASSLVVGSSYEQYF
>TRBJ2-7|TRBV5-1|.|few
TGCGCCAGCAGGGTCTTCTGGCGGGAAGGGTACGAGCAGTACTTC
CASRVFWREGYEQYF
>TRBJ2-6|TRBV25-1|.|.
TGTGCCAGCAGTGAGGGTGGGGGGGCGCCTAGGGCCAACGTCCTGACTTTC
CASSEGGGAPRANVLTF
>TRBJ1-2|TRBV6-5|.|.
TGTGCCAGCCGACAGTCAACTAACTATGGCTACACCTTC
CASRQSTNYGYTF
>TRBJ1-1|TRBV7-9|.|.
TGTGCCAGCAGCTCCCCTGGGATGGGTACTGAAGCTTTCTTT
CASSSPGMGTEAFF
>TRBJ2-7|TRBV28|TRBD2|.
TGTGCCAGCAGTTTGGTTAGCGGGATCAACTCCTACGAGCAGTACTTC
CASSLVSGINSYEQYF
>TRBJ2-5|TRBV14|.|few
TGTGCCAGCAGCCAGTTTGGGGGTAAAGAGACCCAGTACTTC
CASSQFGGKETQYF
>TRBJ2-7|TRBV19|TRBD2|medium-sized
TGTGCCAGTAGCGGACTAGCGGGAGTCTACGAGCAGTACTTC
CASSGLAGVYEQYF
>TRBJ2-2|TRBV27|.|.
TGTGCCAGCAGTCGGGACTCCACAGGGGAGCTGTTTTTT
CASSRDSTGELFF
>TRBJ1-5|TRBV27|TRBD1|.
TGTGCCAGCAGTTTACGAAAAATCGGGACAGGTAGTCAGCCCCAGCATTTT
CASSLRKIGTGSQPQHF
>TRBJ1-2|TRBV9|TRBD1|.
TGTGCCAGCAGCGTAGGGGACAGAAACTATGGCTACACCTTC
CASSVGDRNYGYTF
>TRBJ2-3|TRBV30|.|few
TGTGCCTGGAGGCAGGGAAACAGAGATACGCAGTATTTT
CAWRQGNRDTQYF
>TRBJ2-7|TRBV6-6|TRBD2|.
TGTGCCAGCAGTTCCACTAGCGGGAGTCTGTACGAGCAGTACTTC
CASSSTSGSLYEQYF
>TRBJ1-4|TRBV6-5|.|.
TGTGCCAGCAGTTACTCGAGAGACAAAGCTGAAAAACTGTTTTTT
CASSYSRDKAEKLFF
>TRBJ2-2|TRBV19|TRBD2|.
TGTGCCAGTAACTTAGCGGGAGGGCCAGCCGGGGAGCTGTTTTTT
CASNLAGGPAGELFF
>TRBJ1-4|TRBV6-1|TRBD1|.
TGTGCCAGCAGTGTCGGGACAGGGGTGGAAAAACTGTTTTTT
CASSVGTGVEKLFF
>TRBJ1-2|TRBV28|.|few
TGTGCCAGCAGTTTAGGACAAGAAGCTAACTATGGCTACACCTTC
CASSLGQEANYGYTF
>TRBJ2-5|TRBV9|.|.
TGTGCCAGCAGCCCCGGCAGGGTTAGGTGGGGGGAGACCCAGTACTTC
CASSPGRVRWGETQYF
>TRBJ2-3|TRBV9|.|.
TGTGCCAGCGCGCACAGGGATAGGGCCACAGATACGCAGTATTTT
CASAHRDRATDTQYF
>TRBJ2-3|TRBV7-9|.|.
TGTGCCAGCAGCCCACCCGTAAGAGATACGCAGTATTTT
CASSPPVRDTQYF
>TRBJ1-4|TRBV4-2|.|once
TGTGCCAGCAGCCCGTCGGTTACAGAACAAGGGGAAAAACTGTTTTTT
CASSPSVTEQGEKLFF
>TRBJ1-3|TRBV9|.|.
TGTGCCAGCAGCGGGACAGATTCGGGAGGAAACACCATATATTTT
CASSGTDSGGNTIYF
>TRBJ2-2|TRBV9|.|.
TGTGCCAGCGGCGAGACCGGGGAGCTGTTTTTT
CASGETGELFF
>TRBJ1-2|TRBV28|.|.
TGTGCCAGCAGTTTAAGCCCCGGGGGCGGGTTAAACTATGGCTACACCTTC
CASSLSPGGGLNYGYTF
>TRBJ2-7|TRBV28|.|.
TGTGCCAGCAGTTTGGTTACCAAACGCTACGAGCAGTACTTC
CASSLVTKRYEQYF
>TRBJ2-5|TRBV5-1|.|.
TGCGCCAGCAGGCTCCTTCTAGCGACCCAGGGGACCCAGTACTTC
CASRLLLATQGTQYF